This TCR beta chain stems from a study of molecular identifiers for immune sequencing clone quantification. This clonotype was detected only a few times. A CD8+CD4-CCR7+CD45RA+ phenotype served as the sorting definition for naive CD8 T cells. TCRdb re-called the PCR reads through MiXCR, storing one row per CDR3 protein. The sample holds under 600,000 distinct CDR3 sequences; over 20% are singletons and the top ten take about 0.78%. The CDR3 runs to 17 residues. CDR1 LGHNA and CDR2 YSLEER come from the germline V gene. V was pared by 0 bases and J by 5 bases, with 16 bases between. The chain uses TRBV4-3 and TRBJ1-4; no definite D call. The sample consisted of naive CD8+ T cells from blood, with Jurkat cell RNA spiked in. The sample's subset: FACS-sorted CD8+CD4-CCR7+CD45RA+ naive T cells. The receptor was derived from a human donor in good health. Some libraries in this study had Jurkat cell RNA spiked in. The CDR3 sequence: CASSQEPDPQANEKLFF. The CDR3 bases are TGCGCCAGCAGCCAAGAACCCGACCCACAAGCGAATGAAAAACTGTTTTTT.